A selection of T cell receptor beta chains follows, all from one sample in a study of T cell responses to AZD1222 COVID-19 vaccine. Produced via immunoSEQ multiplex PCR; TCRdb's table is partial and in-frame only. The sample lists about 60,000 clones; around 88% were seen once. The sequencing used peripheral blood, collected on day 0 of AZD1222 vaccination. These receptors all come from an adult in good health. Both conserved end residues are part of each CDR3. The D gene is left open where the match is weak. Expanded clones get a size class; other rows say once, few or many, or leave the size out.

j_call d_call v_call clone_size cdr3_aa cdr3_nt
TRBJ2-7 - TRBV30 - CAWSVNPYEQYF TGTGCCTGGAGTGTTAACCCCTACGAGCAGTACTTC
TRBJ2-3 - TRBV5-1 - CASSAPDGDTQYF TGCGCCAGCAGCGCTCCAGACGGAGATACGCAGTATTTT
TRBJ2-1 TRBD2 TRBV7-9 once CASSVTQGLAGVNEQFF TGTGCCAGCAGTGTCACACAGGGACTAGCGGGAGTTAATGAGCAGTTCTTC
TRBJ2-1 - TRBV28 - CASSLVREQFF TGTGCCAGCAGTTTGGTCAGGGAGCAGTTCTTC
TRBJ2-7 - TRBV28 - CASKSAGEDYEQYF TGTGCCAGCAAGAGTGCAGGCGAGGACTACGAGCAGTACTTC
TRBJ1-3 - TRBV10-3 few CAIQPGQEANTIYF TGTGCCATCCAACCGGGGCAGGAGGCGAACACCATATATTTT
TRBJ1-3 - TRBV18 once CASSPGRDTIYF TGTGCCAGCTCACCGGGGCGGGACACCATATATTTT
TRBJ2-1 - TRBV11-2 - CASSIGDGDEQFF TGTGCCAGCAGCATAGGGGACGGCGATGAGCAGTTCTTC
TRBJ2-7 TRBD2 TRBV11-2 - CASSPWGREGVSYEQYF TGTGCCAGCAGCCCTTGGGGGCGGGAGGGAGTATCCTACGAGCAGTACTTC
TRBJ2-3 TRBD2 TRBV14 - CASSQGTSGIDTQYF TGTGCCAGCAGCCAGGGGACTAGCGGGATTGATACGCAGTATTTT
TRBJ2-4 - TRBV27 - CASSLGESLAKNIQYF TGTGCCAGCAGTTTAGGGGAAAGTCTAGCCAAAAACATTCAGTACTTC
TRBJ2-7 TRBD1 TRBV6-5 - CASWDRGPYEQYF TGTGCCAGCTGGGACAGGGGTCCCTACGAGCAGTACTTC
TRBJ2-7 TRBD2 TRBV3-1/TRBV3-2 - CASSQGLAGGFFEQYF TGTGCCAGCAGCCAAGGACTAGCGGGAGGATTTTTCGAGCAGTACTTC
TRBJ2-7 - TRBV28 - CASSLVYYEQYF TGTGCCAGCAGTCTAGTCTACTACGAGCAGTACTTC
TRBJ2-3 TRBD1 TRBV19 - CASSIDGQGTDTQYF TGTGCCAGTAGTATAGATGGACAGGGCACAGATACGCAGTATTTT
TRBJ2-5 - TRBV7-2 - CASSRSPQETQYF TGTGCCAGCAGCCGGAGCCCCCAAGAGACCCAGTACTTC
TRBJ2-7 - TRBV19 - CASSIGPSSYEQYF TGTGCCAGTAGTATTGGTCCCAGCTCCTACGAGCAGTACTTC
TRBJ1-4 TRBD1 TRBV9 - CASSVGDRGLEKLFF TGTGCCAGCAGCGTAGGAGACAGGGGGCTAGAAAAACTGTTTTTT
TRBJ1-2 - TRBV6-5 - CASSLDGYGYTF TGTGCCAGCAGCCTGGACGGTTATGGCTACACCTTC